Detailed here is one TCR beta chain. Its antigen is unknown. No much larger clone exists at a distance of one base, and base qualities are not known. The data derive from a study of cytomegalovirus exposure and HLA in healthy donors (dated by TCRdb to 2017 to 2019). A note on the overall study: An earlier analysis of some 600 of the donors reported around 280 Gb of sequence data and 95 million to 120 million unique TCR beta sequences obtained from roughly 180 million T cells. An early release that covered approximately 600 HLA-typed donors contained approximately 300 gigabases of sequencing data and 80 million or so unique TCR sequences. Of the 300 to 400 genotyped donors, around 81% fell in the genetic ancestry cluster associated with self-reported Caucasian donors. The aim of the study was to test whether cataloging public T cell receptors could identify signatures of past pathogen exposure. The T cell repertoires of around 670 subjects were profiled by immunosequencing and related to cytomegalovirus serostatus. A separate validation cohort of more than 100 different subjects was used in addition to the approximately 670-subject first cohort. The study combined high-throughput TCR immunosequencing, statistical association of individual TCRs with disease status, and machine learning to predict cytomegalovirus infection status. In a later analysis, previously published TCR beta repertoires from 666 donors were re-analyzed and high-resolution HLA genotyping was added so that TCR occurrence patterns could be studied. In the later analysis, no new phenotypic data were used to find candidate immune exposures; instead, reliance was placed on TCR beta sequences and their occurrence across donors. An earlier analysis of 500 to 650 of the donors applied high-throughput TCR beta sequencing to assess whether each TCR beta V gene segment acted as functional or pseudogenic. Alongside the repertoire data, information on donor age, sex, ethnicity and CMV serostatus was compiled. Genome-wide SNP genotypes for about 60% of the roughly 670 donors were used in a later genetic analysis, which treated that subset as a discovery cohort. All discovery cohort repertoires had been generated on a single sequencing platform. Class I and class II HLA loci were covered by the typing at four-digit resolution. Typing coverage varied by locus: about 620-630 donors for A, B, C, DRB1 and DQB1; roughly 520 for DQA1; around 570 for DPA1; roughly 470 for DPB1. About 5 DR-DQ haplotypes were handled as single units for association and clustering, since linkage in the cohort was strong. Across about 380 genotyped donors of the cohort, an average of roughly 200,000 unique TCR beta nucleotide sequences per donor were sequenced, and roughly a sixth of those sequences were non-productive. The paper's findings and limits, for the study overall: The authors suggested that the approach could potentially be generalized to other disease states and immunological phenotypes. Specific HLA alleles were associated with 15,000 to 20,000 TCR beta sequences at a false discovery rate of 0.05 in a later analysis. In this cohort, only TCR beta chains were sequenced, and detectable features were limited by the absence of alpha or paired-chain data. The study gave a list of roughly 150 TCR beta chains associated with cytomegalovirus. Because some donors lacked HLA typing at each locus, the association tests relied only on the typed subset. Compared with the approximately 670-donor mean, donors in an Asian-associated ancestry cluster had fewer N-insertions in productive TCRs, according to a later genetic analysis. An earlier analysis of some 560 of the donors showed that most TCR beta V segments appeared in productive rearrangements either about 90% or about 30% of the time, which broadly matched IMGT annotations. The sequencing pipeline was judged likely to have produced a cluster of highly shared sequence variants as a technical artifact. Most CMV-associated TCR beta chains appeared to be HLA-restricted in a later analysis, and the HLA associations seemed to be driven largely by CMV exposure. Across donors, most TCR sequences were observed very rarely, whereas some public TCRs were present in many individuals. According to a later analysis, parvovirus B19, influenza, CMV and Epstein-Barr virus appeared linked to several top co-occurrence clusters. CMV serostatus was the only immune exposure information available for the cohort. The classifier was reported to diagnose cytomegalovirus status with high specificity and sensitivity in both the original cohort and the validation cohort. In a later analysis, TCR association rates were found to vary across HLA loci, with the most associated TCRs seen for DRB1 alleles and the fewest for HLA-C alleles. Because counts were too low, more than 15 rarely observed V segments, including chromosome 9 orphons, were excluded from the earlier analysis of some 590 of the donors. A further reported finding was that TCR beta sequences accurately predicted the HLA-A and HLA-B alleles for most subjects in the first cohort. Some IMGT-functional V segments, including TRBV6-2 and TRBV6-3, could not be told apart with the 87-base-pair reads, so those segments were excluded. In vitro tests confirmed that three of the cytomegalovirus-associated TCR beta chains recognize cytomegalovirus antigens. A later analysis found that HLA-associated TCR beta chains were more clonally expanded and had lower generation probabilities than equally common non-associated chains. The presence/absence analyses assumed that sequencing depth was roughly uniform across donors, and that assumption may not be true. Correlated functional status among segregating V segments might reflect linkage disequilibrium, but an unknown experimental factor could not be ruled out. V-gene and J-gene trimming of TCR beta chains was associated with a missense DCLRE1C variant in a later genetic analysis, and the association was replicated in an independent cohort. Strong co-occurrence of HLA alleles, especially DR and DQ, made assigning TCR associations to individual alleles difficult.

The cohort consisted of some 670 healthy bone marrow donors. At the time of sampling, every cohort member was nominally healthy, though immune exposures that went unrecorded were likely present. The donor was CMV seronegative and was included in the group of a few hundred seronegative cohort members. A peripheral blood sample was collected from each donor, and TCR beta sequencing was performed on peripheral blood mononuclear cells. The Qiagen DNeasy Blood Extraction Kit was used to extract genomic DNA from the blood cell samples. The protocol used for the library was the immunoSEQ multiplex PCR assay. A mixture of 60 forward primers for TCR Vbeta segments and 13 reverse primers for TCR Jbeta segments was used in the multiplex PCR. The CDR3 region of rearranged TCR beta genes was amplified from genomic DNA by a multiplex PCR assay. On the Illumina HiSeq System, the amplified TCR beta libraries were sequenced as 87-base-pair reads. On the authors' methods: Across the 700 or so repertoires, a later analysis counted 80 million or so unique TCR beta chains, some 11 million of which were shared by at least two donors. Raw reads were error-corrected and collapsed into unique sequences by a nearest-neighbor algorithm in which closely related sequences were merged to remove PCR and sequencing errors. CDR3 sequences were aligned to IMGT reference sequences to assign V, D and J gene segments. For a sequence to be retained, a match of at least six nucleotides was required to both a V gene segment and a J gene segment. A rearrangement counted as productive if the CDR3 had no stop codons and remained in frame with V and J, and every other rearrangement counted as non-productive. Following IMGT convention, CDR3 was defined as the stretch from the second conserved V-encoded cysteine up to the conserved J-encoded phenylalanine. The earlier analysis of some 550 of the donors excluded any sequence lacking an unambiguous match to a single V gene segment. In an earlier analysis of about 590 of the donors, a V segment was called functional when productive rearrangements were above 56.7%, and segregating when the standard deviation between donors exceeded 5%. A statistical classification framework was developed to diagnose cytomegalovirus status using the catalog of TCR beta chain sequences. In a later analysis, V and J genes were assigned by comparing TCR nucleotide sequences against IMGT/GENE-DB human TR gene sequences. In a later analysis, CDR3 sequences and most-parsimonious VDJ recombination scenarios were assigned using the TCRdist pipeline. In a later analysis, each TCR beta chain was defined by its CDR3 amino acid sequence together with its V-gene family, and reads without a unique V-gene family were excluded. In a later analysis, 500 to 700 highly shared, low-generation-probability nucleotide sequences were removed to address suspected cross-contamination and a sequencing artifact. In a later analysis, a clonal expansion index was calculated for each public chain from normalized within-repertoire ranks of inferred template counts. In a later analysis, generation probabilities were computed using a VDJ recombination model fitted to out-of-frame rearrangements, and the results were checked against IGoR. Hypergeometric tests were used in a later analysis to score TCR-TCR, TCR-HLA and TCR-CMV co-occurrence, with a repertoire-size bias correction applied to the TCR pairs. A later analysis estimated false discovery rates by permuting HLA or CMV assignments 20 times. In a later analysis, co-occurring TCRs were grouped using DBSCAN, and TCRdist sequence similarity was added for clustering within HLA-allele-positive subsets. Co-occurrence clustering excluded repertoires with fewer than 30,000 or more than 120,000 public chains, plus five with anomalous nucleotide sharing. TCRdb mirrors the immuneACCESS table, restricted to in-frame sequences. Some clones are absent from its copies; in checked studies, under half trace to an unresolved V gene, and the reason for the others is unknown. That table supplies the V and J calls and clone size; D and trimming were determined from the DNA. This sample comprises over 150,000 clones, approximately 72% of them detected only once. Clones ranked in the top ten supply roughly 1.4% of the sample.

The CDR1 and CDR2 encoded by the germline V gene are SGHAT and FQNNGV. The V and J ends are trimmed by 1 base and 3 bases, leaving 12 bases between them. The CDR3, from cysteine to phenylalanine, totals 16 residues. Only the CDR3 region is kept as DNA, spanning 48 bases read in frame from base 1. The chain uses TRBV11-2 and TRBJ2-2; TRBD2 is a possible D gene, resting on 6 matching bases. The receptor was derived from a man in his late teens or twenties in good health and CMV-seronegative. Specimen: PBMCs. The nucleotide sequence reads TGTGCCAGCAGCTTAGTTGGGAGGTTGGACACCGGGGAGCTGTTTTTT. Translation gives CASSLVGRLDTGELFF.